The 15 T cell receptor beta chains listed next were all sequenced from one sample in a study. TCRdb recomputed calls from the 5' RACE reads with MiXCR, one row per CDR3 protein. The data show about 8,200 distinct CDR3 sequences, with 55% to 80% seen just once and around 4% held by the top ten. Sequenced: tumor-infiltrating naive CD4+ T cells sorted from the breast tumor. Noted subset: naive CD4+ T cells, CD4+CD45RA+CD25-. The source is a female donor with breast cancer.

This chain links TRBV5-1 with TRBJ1-1; 9 nucleotides line up with TRBD1. Trimming removed 2 bases from V and 5 bases from J; junction bases left unmatched: 7. The germline V gene has CDR1 SGHRS and CDR2 YFSETQ. The length of the CDR3 is 15 residues. CDR3 in DNA: TGCGCCAGCAGCTTATCCGGGACAGGGAGGACTGAAGCTTTCTTT. Translating it yields CASSLSGTGRTEAFF.

This clonotype has just one count. CDR3 nucleotides: TGTGCCAGCAGTAAGACAGGGGTCGGGGTCTACGAGCAGTACTTC. It specifies CASSKTGVGVYEQYF. The gene calls are TRBV6-5 and TRBJ2-7; 8 nucleotides match TRBD1. Germline V CDR1 and CDR2: MNHEY, SVGAGI. The CDR3 has 15 residues. The V and J ends lost 5 bases and 3 bases, in that order; junction bases with no gene match: 9.

The rearrangement uses TRBV4-2 and TRBJ1-2; D unresolved. The CDR3 extends over 13 amino acids. Germline V lookup: CDR1 LGHNA, CDR2 YNFKEQ. The germline V and J ends were trimmed by 5 bases and 5 bases, with 12 bases remaining between them. The chain's CDR3 is CASSLDGKYGYTF. As DNA, the CDR3 is TGTGCCAGCAGCTTGGACGGAAAATATGGCTACACCTTC.

This clonotype was counted only a few times. This chain uses TRBV7-3 with TRBJ2-5; no clear D gene. There are 13 residues in the CDR3. Germline V gives CDR1 SGHTA, CDR2 FQGTGA. The V and J ends lost 5 bases and 5 bases respectively, with 12 bases between them. For the CDR3, the DNA is TGTGCCAGCAGCATTGGCCCTGGGGAGACCCAGTACTTC. Protein: CASSIGPGETQYF.

This clonotype showed up just a few times. Here the CDR3 DNA reads TGTGCCAGCAGTAGCAGCCTCAACACCGGGGAGCTGTTTTTT. Protein: CASSSSLNTGELFF. The gene calls are TRBV12-3 or TRBV12-4 and TRBJ2-2, with D uncertain. The V and J ends lost 5 bases and 2 bases respectively, with 9 bases between them. The CDR3 runs to 14 residues.

The DNA for the CDR3 is TGTGCCAGCAGCTACCCGACTAGCGGGAGTAGTTTGGATGAGCAGTTCTTC. Its translation is CASSYPTSGSSLDEQFF. This chain uses TRBV7-9 with TRBJ2-1, with 12 bases matching TRBD2. V was clipped by 4 bases and J by 8 bases; unmatched bases: 12. This CDR3 spans 17 amino acids. Germline CDR1 is SEHNR and CDR2 is FQNEAQ (reference sequence).

The chain joins TRBV18 to TRBJ2-5; no firm D call. Germline values: CDR1 KGHSH, CDR2 LQKENI. The CDR3 has 15 amino acids. The ends were cut back, 0 bases at V and 1 base at J, with 9 bases in the middle. CDR3 DNA sequence: TGTGCCAGCTCACCACCCACGGGTATCCAAGAGACCCAGTACTTC. Encoded protein: CASSPPTGIQETQYF.

The rearrangement uses TRBV5-8 and TRBJ2-1, with D possibly being TRBD2 (6 bases). The germline CDR1 and CDR2 sequences are SGHTS and YDEGEE. The CDR3 contains 16 residues. Trimming took off 6 bases at V and 0 bases at J, with 16 bases between the two ends. The CDR3 DNA follows: TGTGCCAGCACCCCTTTTGGTAGCGGCTCCTACAATGAGCAGTTCTTC. It yields the protein CASTPFGSGSYNEQFF.

V usage is TRBV5-5 and J usage is TRBJ1-1; D gene unclear. Looked up from germline, CDR1 is SGHKS and CDR2 is YYEKEE (reference sequence). The CDR3 is 15 amino acids. The V end lost 0 bases, the J end lost 1 base, and 10 bases lay between the germline ends. In nucleotides, the CDR3 is TGTGCCAGCAGCTTGGTTGTGACGGCGAACACTGAAGCTTTCTTT. Its translation: CASSLVVTANTEAFF.

The chain employs TRBV7-3 and TRBJ2-2; TRBD2 aligns across 9 bases. The V segment lost 5 bases and the J segment 5 bases; nucleotides outside the gene matches: 12. The germline gives CDR1 SGHTA, CDR2 FQGTGA. This CDR3 comprises 17 residues. The CDR3 reads CASSPGAGGPLTGELFF. CDR3 in DNA: TGTGCCAGCAGCCCAGGAGCGGGAGGACCCCTAACCGGGGAGCTGTTTTTT.

In this sample, this clonotype turned up once. The V gene is TRBV5-1, the J gene TRBJ2-7, with D maybe TRBD1 (6 bases). The germline V and J ends were trimmed by 2 bases and 5 bases, with 11 bases remaining between them. The V gene's germline CDR1 is SGHRS and CDR2 YFSETQ. The CDR3 has 13 residues. DNA for the CDR3: TGCGCCAGCAGCTTTGACAGGTTCGACGAGCAGTACTTC. Residues: CASSFDRFDEQYF.

The chain links TRBV7-6 to TRBJ2-7, with 8 bases that match TRBD1. Per the germline V gene, CDR1 is SGHVS and CDR2 is FNYEAQ. The CDR3 sequence is 16 residues long. With 4 bases clipped from V and 7 bases from J, the junction kept 15 bases outside the gene matches. The CDR3 protein is CASSYGQGSVGWEQYF. The CDR3 coding sequence is TGTGCCAGCAGCTATGGACAGGGATCAGTGGGGTGGGAGCAGTACTTC. The full variable domain, with the rest looked up from reference TRBV7-6 and TRBJ2-7, is GAGVSQSPRYKVTKRGQDVALRCDPISGHVSLYWYRQALGQGPEFLTYFNYEAQQDKSGLPNDRFSAERPEGSISTLTIQRTEQRDSAMYRCASSYGQGSVGWEQYFGPGTRLTVT.

The chain uses TRBV20-1 and TRBJ2-1, with 9 bases fitting TRBD2. Germline CDR1 DFQATT, CDR2 SNEGSKA (reference sequence). The CDR3 has 13 amino acids. The V segment lost 3 bases and the J segment 4 bases; nucleotides outside the gene matches: 1. The chain's CDR3 is CSASSGSYNEQFF. CDR3 DNA sequence: TGCAGTGCTAGTAGCGGGAGTTACAATGAGCAGTTCTTC.

The chain is built from TRBV28 and TRBJ1-5; D gene uncertain. Germline CDR1 is MDHEN and CDR2 is SYDVKM. The CDR3 has 13 residues. Trimming shortened V by 2 bases and J by 5 bases, and 7 bases separated the two germline ends. CDR3 sequence (DNA): TGTGCCAGCAGTTTACCGGGCGATCAGCCCCAGCATTTT. Residues: CASSLPGDQPQHF.

CDR3 protein: CASSPQGTSGSYEQFF. The CDR3, as DNA: TGTGCCAGCAGCCCCCAAGGGACTAGCGGGAGCTATGAGCAGTTCTTC. The rearrangement joins TRBV7-3 to TRBJ2-1, with TRBD2 matching over 14 bases. Germline V CDR1 and CDR2: SGHTA, FQGTGA. J gave up 8 bases and V 5 bases, and 8 bases lay outside the gene matches. The CDR3 runs 16 residues.